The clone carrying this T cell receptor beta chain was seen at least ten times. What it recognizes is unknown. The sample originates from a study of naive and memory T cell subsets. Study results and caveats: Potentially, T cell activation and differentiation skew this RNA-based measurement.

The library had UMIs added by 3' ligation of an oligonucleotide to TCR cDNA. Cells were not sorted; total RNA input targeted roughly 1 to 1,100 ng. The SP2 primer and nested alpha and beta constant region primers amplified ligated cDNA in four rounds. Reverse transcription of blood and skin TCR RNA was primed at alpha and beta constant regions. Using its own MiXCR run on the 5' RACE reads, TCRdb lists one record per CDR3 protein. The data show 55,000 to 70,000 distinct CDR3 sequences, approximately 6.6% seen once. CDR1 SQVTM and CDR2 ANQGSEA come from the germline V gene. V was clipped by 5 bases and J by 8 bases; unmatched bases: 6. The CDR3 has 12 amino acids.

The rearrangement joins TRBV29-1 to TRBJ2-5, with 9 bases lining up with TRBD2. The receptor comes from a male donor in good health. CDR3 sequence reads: CSVWGLAPTQYF. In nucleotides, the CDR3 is TGCAGCGTTTGGGGACTAGCCCCAACCCAGTACTTC.